Each of the 10 T cell receptor beta chains below was sequenced from the same sample in a study of CD8+CD57+ T cells in acquired aplastic anemia. Profiling that covered TCR beta VDJ and CDR3 relied on genomic DNA as its template. TCRdb fed the reads into MiXCR, producing one record per CDR3 protein. This table has about 190,000 distinct CDR3 sequences, less than 65% appearing once. Source material: sorted CD4+, CD8+, or CD8+CD57+ T cells (not recorded which) from PBMCs. The receptors here all came from a human donor in good health, serving as a control.

This clonotype was counted a few times. This rearrangement joins TRBV28 to TRBJ2-3; D is ambiguous. The CDR3 covers 11 residues. Germline V gene sequence: CDR1 MDHEN, CDR2 SYDVKM. Trimming stripped 8 bases from V and 5 bases from J, with 8 bases between. The CDR3 sequence is CASVSGDTQYF. DNA for the CDR3: TGTGCCAGCGTTTCAGGAGATACGCAGTATTTT.

In the case of this clonotype: This may arise from a read error, as a much more abundant clone is one base away. The chain employs TRBV6-6 and TRBJ1-4; 8 nucleotides agree with TRBD1. V was pared by 6 bases and J by 6 bases, with 6 bases of the junction left unmatched. Germline loops: CDR1 MNHNY, CDR2 SVGAGI (reference sequence). The CDR3 totals 14 residues. The CDR3 region is CASRNTGGDEKLFF. DNA for the CDR3: TGTGCCAGCAGAAACACAGGGGGGGATGAAAAACTGTTTTTT.

This clonotype was seen ten or more times. The chain recombines TRBV4-1 with TRBJ1-4; TRBD1 matches at 9 bases. The germline gives CDR1 MGHRA, CDR2 YSYEKL. This CDR3 is 15 amino acids long. J lost 7 bases, V lost 1 base, and 4 bases had no gene match. The CDR3 loop is CASSQGGQGIEKLFF. The CDR3 DNA reads as TGCGCCAGCAGCCAAGGAGGACAGGGGATTGAAAAACTGTTTTTT.

This clonotype has only one observation. The chain uses TRBV10-3 and TRBJ1-3; no clear D. The CDR3 consists of 13 residues. Trimming took 7 bases from V and 1 from J, leaving 8 bases between them. Germline values: CDR1 ENHRY, CDR2 SYGVKD. CDR3 sequence: CAITDQSGNTIYF. CDR3 DNA sequence: TGTGCCATCACTGACCAGTCTGGAAACACCATATATTTT.

A word on this clonotype: At one end the junction does not follow the germline gene, possibly because of a read error. This chain joins TRBV20-1 and TRBJ2-7; D might be TRBD1 or TRBD2, each matching 5 bases. Germline values: CDR1 DFQATT, CDR2 SNEGSKA (reference sequence). This CDR3 has 13 amino acids. CDR3 residues: CSARGFREYEQYF. In DNA, the CDR3 is TGCAGTGCCAGAGGTTTCAGGGAGTACGAGCAGTACTTC.

The chain combines TRBV6-6 with TRBJ1-1; D not resolved. CDR3 length: 14 residues. Between the trimmed V and J ends, which lost 6 bases and 1 base, there was a span of 12 bases. Per germline, CDR1 MNHNY and CDR2 SVGAGI (reference sequence). In DNA, the CDR3 is TGTGCCAGCAGCCCCGCAGGTCAGAACACTGAAGCTTTCTTT. Translation gives CASSPAGQNTEAFF.

This clonotype was seen at least ten times. The chain recombines TRBV7-2 with TRBJ1-6; 8 nucleotides align to TRBD1. The CDR3 is 16 residues long. CDR1 and CDR2 from the germline V gene are SGHTA and FQGNSA. The V and J ends lost 1 base and 10 bases, in that order; junction bases with no gene match: 9. The CDR3 spells CASSLEATGVMSPLHF. The CDR3 nucleotides read TGTGCCAGCAGCTTAGAGGCGACAGGGGTCATGTCACCCCTCCACTTT.

Regarding this clonotype: At one end the junction does not follow the germline gene, possibly because of a read error. The rearrangement links TRBV7-9 to TRBJ1-2, with 9 bases matching TRBD1. Germline values: CDR1 SEHNR, CDR2 FQNEAQ (reference sequence). The CDR3 runs 13 residues. CDR3 protein: CASSSNRDRAPGF. The DNA for the CDR3 is TGTGCCAGCAGCTCCAACCGGGACAGGGCTCCTGGCTTC.

This clonotype was observed many times. This sequence joins TRBV5-1 and TRBJ2-2, with D possibly matching TRBD2 (5 bases). The V gene lost 0 bases and the J gene lost 6 bases, with 12 bases spanning the gap. Germline V CDR1 and CDR2: SGHRS, YFSETQ. This CDR3 contains 15 residues. The CDR3 nucleotides are TGCGCCAGCAGCTTGGCAAGTAGCGTTTCCGGGGAGCTGTTTTTT. It translates to CASSLASSVSGELFF. Full variable domain (remainder filled in from reference TRBV5-1 and TRBJ2-2): KAGVTQTPRYLIKTRGQQVTLSCSPISGHRSVSWYQQTPGQGLQFLFEYFSETQRNKGNFPGRFSGRQFSNSRSEMNVSTLELGDSALYLCASSLASSVSGELFFGEGSRLTVL.

This clonotype was seen only a few times. The chain links TRBV6-2 or TRBV6-3 to TRBJ1-2; no definite D call. This CDR3 is built from 14 residues. The germline V gene encodes CDR1 MNHEY and CDR2 SVGEGT. V shed 0 bases and J shed 2 bases, with 7 bases lying between them. This chain's CDR3 is CASSYSEVNYGYTF. Written as DNA, the CDR3 is TGTGCCAGCAGTTACTCGGAAGTCAACTATGGCTACACCTTC.